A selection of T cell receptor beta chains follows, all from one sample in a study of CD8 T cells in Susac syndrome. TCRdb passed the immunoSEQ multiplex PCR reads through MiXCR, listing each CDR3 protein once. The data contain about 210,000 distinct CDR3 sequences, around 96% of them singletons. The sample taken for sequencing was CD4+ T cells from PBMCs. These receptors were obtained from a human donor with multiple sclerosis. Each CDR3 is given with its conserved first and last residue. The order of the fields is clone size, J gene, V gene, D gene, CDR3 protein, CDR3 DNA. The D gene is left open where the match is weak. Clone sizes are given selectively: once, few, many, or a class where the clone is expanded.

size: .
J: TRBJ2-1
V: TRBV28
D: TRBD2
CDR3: CASTKGLAVEQFF
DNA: TGTGCCAGCACGAAAGGACTAGCTGTTGAGCAGTTCTTC

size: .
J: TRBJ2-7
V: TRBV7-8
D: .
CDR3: CASSLAYREQYF
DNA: TGTGCCAGCAGCTTAGCTTACCGGGAGCAGTACTTC

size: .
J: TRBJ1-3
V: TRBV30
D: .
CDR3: CAWTRSGNTIYF
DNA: TGTGCCTGGACGCGGTCTGGAAACACCATATATTTT

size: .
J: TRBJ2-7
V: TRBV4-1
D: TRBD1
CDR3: CASSQGPGQGQYEQYF
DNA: TGCGCCAGCAGCCAGGGACCGGGACAGGGTCAGTACGAGCAGTACTTC

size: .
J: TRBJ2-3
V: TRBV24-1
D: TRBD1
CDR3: CATSDSQGDSTDTQYF
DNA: TGTGCCACCAGTGATTCTCAGGGGGATAGCACAGATACGCAGTATTTT

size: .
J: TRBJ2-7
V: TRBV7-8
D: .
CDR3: CASSAGRRIFEGRIYEQYF
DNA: TGTGCCAGCAGCGCAGGGAGACGGATTTTCGAGGGGCGGATCTACGAGCAGTACTTC

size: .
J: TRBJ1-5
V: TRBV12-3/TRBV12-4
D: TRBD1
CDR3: CASTSGQVSQPQHF
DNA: TGTGCCAGCACTTCCGGACAGGTGAGTCAGCCCCAGCATTTT

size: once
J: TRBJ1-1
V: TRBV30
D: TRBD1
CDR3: CAWSAVAGGAFF
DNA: TGTGCCTGGAGTGCCGTGGCAGGGGGAGCTTTCTTT

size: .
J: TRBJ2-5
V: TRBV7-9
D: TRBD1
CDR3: CAGHIGGKEETQYF
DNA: TGTGCCGGCCATATAGGGGGCAAAGAAGAGACCCAGTACTTC

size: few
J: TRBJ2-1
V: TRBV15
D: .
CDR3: CATSRDRPSSYNEQFF
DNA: TGTGCCACCAGCAGAGATAGGCCGAGCTCCTACAATGAGCAGTTCTTC

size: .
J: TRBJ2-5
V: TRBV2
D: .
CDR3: CASRRDRLETQYF
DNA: TGTGCCAGCCGGCGGGACCGATTAGAGACCCAGTACTTC

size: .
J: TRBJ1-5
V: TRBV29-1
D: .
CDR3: CSVVEVFGGPQHF
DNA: TGCAGCGTTGTGGAGGTCTTCGGAGGGCCCCAGCATTTT

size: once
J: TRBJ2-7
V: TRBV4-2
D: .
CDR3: CASSQVGGEAEQYF
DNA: TGTGCCAGCAGCCAAGTTGGAGGGGAGGCCGAGCAGTACTTC

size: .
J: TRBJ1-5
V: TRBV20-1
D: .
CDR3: CSARDPKGRGQPQHF
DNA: TGCAGTGCTAGAGATCCAAAGGGGAGAGGTCAGCCCCAGCATTTT

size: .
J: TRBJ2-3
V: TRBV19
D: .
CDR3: CASSTGTDLTDTQYF
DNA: TGTGCCAGTAGTACCGGGACCGATTTGACAGATACGCAGTATTTT

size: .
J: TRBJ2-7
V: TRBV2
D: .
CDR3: CASSRVAEQYF
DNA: TGTGCCAGCAGCAGGGTAGCCGAGCAGTACTTC

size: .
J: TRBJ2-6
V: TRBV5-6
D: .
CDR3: CASSLLLGPFSGANVLTF
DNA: TGTGCCAGCAGCTTGTTGTTAGGACCATTCTCTGGGGCCAACGTCCTGACTTTC

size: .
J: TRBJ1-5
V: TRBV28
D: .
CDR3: CASSLLGQPQHF
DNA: TGTGCCAGCAGTTTATTAGGTCAGCCCCAGCATTTT

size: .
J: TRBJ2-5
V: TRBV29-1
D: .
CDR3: CSVEFRASETQYF
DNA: TGCAGCGTTGAATTCAGGGCATCTGAGACCCAGTACTTC

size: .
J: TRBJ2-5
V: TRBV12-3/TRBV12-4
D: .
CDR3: CASTPGSTETQYF
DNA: TGTGCCAGCACCCCTGGGAGCACCGAGACCCAGTACTTC

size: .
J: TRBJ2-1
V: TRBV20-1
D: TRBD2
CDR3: CSALPGAGGYNEQFF
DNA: TGCAGTGCTCTCCCCGGTGCGGGGGGCTACAATGAGCAGTTCTTC

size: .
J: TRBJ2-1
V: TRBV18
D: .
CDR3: CASSLDRGASYNEQFF
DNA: TGTGCCAGCTCACTTGATCGGGGGGCTTCCTACAATGAGCAGTTCTTC

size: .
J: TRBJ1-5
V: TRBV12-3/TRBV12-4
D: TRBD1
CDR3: CASSTTGVGNQPQHF
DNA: TGTGCCAGCAGTACGACAGGGGTTGGCAATCAGCCCCAGCATTTT

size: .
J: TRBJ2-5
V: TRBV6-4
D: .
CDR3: CASSDSTAGRETQYF
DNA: TGTGCCAGCAGTGACTCTACGGCGGGGCGAGAGACCCAGTACTTC

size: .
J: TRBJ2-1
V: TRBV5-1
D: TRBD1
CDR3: CASSDITGTGGLEQFF
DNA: TGCGCCAGCAGCGACATAACCGGGACAGGGGGCCTTGAGCAGTTCTTC

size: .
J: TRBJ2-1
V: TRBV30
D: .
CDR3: CAWSRTWTSAGVDEQFF
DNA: TGTGCCTGGAGTCGTACCTGGACATCAGCGGGTGTCGATGAGCAGTTCTTC

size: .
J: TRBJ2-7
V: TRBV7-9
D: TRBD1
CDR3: CASSLGWDRTEQYF
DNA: TGTGCCAGCAGCTTAGGTTGGGACAGAACCGAGCAGTACTTC

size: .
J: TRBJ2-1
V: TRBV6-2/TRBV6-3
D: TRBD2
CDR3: CASSPGLAGYSEQFF
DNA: TGTGCCAGCAGTCCGGGACTAGCGGGATATAGTGAGCAGTTCTTC

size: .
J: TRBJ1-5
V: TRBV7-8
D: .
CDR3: CASGGYQPQHF
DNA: TGTGCCAGCGGGGGATATCAGCCCCAGCATTTT

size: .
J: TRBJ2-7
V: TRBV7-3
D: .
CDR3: CASSKGGSYEQYF
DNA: TGTGCCAGCAGCAAAGGGGGGTCCTACGAGCAGTACTTC

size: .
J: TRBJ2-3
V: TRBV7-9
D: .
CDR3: CASSLAASPTLRTQYF
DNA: TGTGCCAGCAGCTTAGCGGCTTCACCGACCCTTAGAACGCAGTATTTT

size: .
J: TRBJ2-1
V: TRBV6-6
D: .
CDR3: CASSYRGSYNEQFF
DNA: TGTGCCAGCAGTTACAGGGGGTCGTACAATGAGCAGTTCTTC

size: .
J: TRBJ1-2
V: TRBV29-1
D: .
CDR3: CSAVRGMNYGYTF
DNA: TGCAGCGCCGTTAGGGGAATGAACTATGGCTACACCTTC

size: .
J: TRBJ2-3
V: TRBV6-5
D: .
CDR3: CASSSNWGESTDTQYF
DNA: TGTGCCAGCAGTTCCAACTGGGGGGAAAGCACAGATACGCAGTATTTT

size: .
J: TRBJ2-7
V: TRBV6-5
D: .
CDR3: CASRIGGEQYF
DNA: TGTGCCAGCAGGATTGGGGGCGAGCAGTACTTC

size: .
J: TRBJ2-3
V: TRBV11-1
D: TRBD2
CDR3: CASSRQPGLAGGRKADTQYF
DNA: TGTGCCAGCAGCCGCCAACCGGGACTAGCGGGAGGGCGCAAAGCAGATACGCAGTATTTT

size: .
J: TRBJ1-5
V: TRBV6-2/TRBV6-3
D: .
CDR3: CASSSRGRGQPQHF
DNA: TGTGCCAGCAGTTCGCGGGGGCGCGGTCAGCCCCAGCATTTT

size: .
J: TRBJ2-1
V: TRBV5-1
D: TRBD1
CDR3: CASKQGQGSYNEQFF
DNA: TGCGCCAGCAAACAGGGGCAGGGTTCCTACAATGAGCAGTTCTTC

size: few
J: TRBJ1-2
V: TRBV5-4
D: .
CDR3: CASSFGSYTF
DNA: TGTGCCAGCAGCTTTGGGAGCTACACCTTC

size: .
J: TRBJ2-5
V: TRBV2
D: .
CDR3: CASNEDSPSGTQYF
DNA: TGTGCCAGCAATGAGGATAGCCCCTCGGGGACCCAGTACTTC

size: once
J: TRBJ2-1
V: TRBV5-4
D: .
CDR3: CASTNLRGSAEQFF
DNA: TGTGCCAGCACTAACCTGAGGGGCAGCGCTGAGCAGTTCTTC

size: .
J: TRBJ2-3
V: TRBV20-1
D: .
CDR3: CSARGRTDTQYF
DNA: TGCAGTGCTAGAGGCCGGACAGATACGCAGTATTTT

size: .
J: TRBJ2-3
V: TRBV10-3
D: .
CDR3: CATIQGTRGRVMTQYF
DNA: TGTGCCACCATCCAAGGGACCCGGGGCCGTGTTATGACGCAGTATTTT

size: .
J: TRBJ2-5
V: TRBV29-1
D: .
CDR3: CSVETQWAVQETQYF
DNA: TGCAGCGTTGAAACCCAGTGGGCAGTACAAGAGACCCAGTACTTC

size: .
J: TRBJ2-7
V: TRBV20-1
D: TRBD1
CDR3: CSARVGTGVGEQYF
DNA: TGCAGTGCTAGAGTGGGGACAGGGGTGGGCGAGCAGTACTTC

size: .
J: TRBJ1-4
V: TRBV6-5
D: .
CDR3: CASSSNGATNEKLFF
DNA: TGTGCCAGCAGTTCCAACGGAGCAACTAATGAAAAACTGTTTTTT

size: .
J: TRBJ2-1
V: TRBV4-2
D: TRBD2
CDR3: CASSIERGEEQFF
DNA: TGTGCCAGCAGCATAGAGCGGGGAGAAGAGCAGTTCTTC

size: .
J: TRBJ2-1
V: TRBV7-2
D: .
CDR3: CASSLVGGRADEQFF
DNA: TGTGCCAGCAGCTTAGTCGGGGGCAGGGCGGATGAGCAGTTCTTC

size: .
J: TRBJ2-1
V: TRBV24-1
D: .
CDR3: CATTRPMIWAQGEQFF
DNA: TGTGCCACCACCCGGCCAATGATTTGGGCGCAAGGAGAGCAGTTCTTC

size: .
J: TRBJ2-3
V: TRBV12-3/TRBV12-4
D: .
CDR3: CASSSWADTQYF
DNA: TGTGCCAGCAGTTCTTGGGCCGATACGCAGTATTTT

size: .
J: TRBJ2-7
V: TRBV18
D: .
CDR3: CASSLLENTEQYF
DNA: TGTGCCAGCTCACTGTTGGAGAATACCGAGCAGTACTTC

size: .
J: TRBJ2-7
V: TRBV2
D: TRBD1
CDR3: CASMTGQGKFYEQYF
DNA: TGTGCCAGCATGACGGGACAGGGAAAATTTTACGAGCAGTACTTC

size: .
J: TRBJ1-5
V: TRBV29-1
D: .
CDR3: CSVGQVHNQPQHF
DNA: TGCAGCGTGGGTCAGGTCCACAATCAGCCCCAGCATTTT